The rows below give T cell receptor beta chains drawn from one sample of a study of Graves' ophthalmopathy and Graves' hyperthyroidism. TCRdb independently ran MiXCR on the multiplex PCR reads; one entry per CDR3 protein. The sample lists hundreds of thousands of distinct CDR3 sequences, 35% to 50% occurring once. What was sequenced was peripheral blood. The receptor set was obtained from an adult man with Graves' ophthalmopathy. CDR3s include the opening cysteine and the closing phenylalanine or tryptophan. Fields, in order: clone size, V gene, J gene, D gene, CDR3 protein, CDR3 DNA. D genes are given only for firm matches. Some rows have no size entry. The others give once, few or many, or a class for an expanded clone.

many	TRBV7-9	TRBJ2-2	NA	CASTQTLDTGELFF	TGTGCCAGCACCCAGACCCTGGACACCGGGGAGCTGTTTTTT
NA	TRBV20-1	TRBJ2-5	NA	CSRRGDFVMETQYF	TGCAGTCGACGCGGGGATTTTGTCATGGAGACCCAGTACTTC
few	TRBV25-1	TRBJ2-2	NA	CASSEFGAFFPNTGELFF	TGTGCCAGCAGTGAATTTGGGGCATTTTTCCCGAACACCGGGGAGCTGTTTTTT
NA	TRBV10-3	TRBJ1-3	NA	CAISARTNTIYF	TGTGCCATCAGCGCCAGGACAAACACCATATATTTT
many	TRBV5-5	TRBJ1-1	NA	CASSLVITEAFF	TGTGCCAGCAGCTTGGTAATCACTGAAGCTTTCTTT
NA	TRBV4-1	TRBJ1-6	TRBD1	CASSRPGQGPYSPLHF	TGCGCCAGCAGCCGGCCGGGACAGGGCCCTTATTCACCCCTCCACTTT
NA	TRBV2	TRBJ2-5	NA	CASISDIQETQYF	TGTGCCAGCATTTCGGACATCCAAGAGACCCAGTACTTC
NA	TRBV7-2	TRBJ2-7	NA	CASSFLRGHEQYF	TGTGCCAGCAGCTTTTTAAGAGGGCACGAGCAGTACTTC
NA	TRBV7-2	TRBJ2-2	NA	CASRSHNTGELFF	TGTGCCAGCAGGTCCCACAACACCGGGGAGCTGTTTTTT
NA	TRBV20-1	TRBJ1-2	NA	CSVAGAGGYTF	TGCAGTGTTGCAGGGGCGGGAGGCTACACCTTC
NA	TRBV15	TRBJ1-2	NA	CATSRERNSYGYTF	TGTGCCACCAGCAGAGAGAGGAATTCCTATGGCTACACCTTC
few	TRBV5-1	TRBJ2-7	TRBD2	CASSLRTSAQYEQYF	TGCGCCAGCAGCTTGAGGACTAGCGCCCAGTACGAGCAGTACTTC
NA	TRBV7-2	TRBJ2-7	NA	CASSFSHGNQQYF	TGTGCCAGCAGCTTTTCCCACGGGAACCAACAGTACTTC
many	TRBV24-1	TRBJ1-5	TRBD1	CASSYTGQGRQPQHF	TGTGCCAGCAGTTACACAGGACAGGGTAGACAGCCCCAGCATTTT
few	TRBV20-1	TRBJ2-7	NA	CSADRRGVPYF	TGCAGTGCTGATCGTCGGGGTGTTCCGTACTTC
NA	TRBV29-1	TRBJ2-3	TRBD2	CSGEIAGDTQYF	TGCAGCGGAGAGATAGCGGGAGATACGCAGTATTTT
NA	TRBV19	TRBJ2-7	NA	CASSISTTTYEQYF	TGTGCCAGTAGTATATCGACTACCACCTACGAGCAGTACTTC
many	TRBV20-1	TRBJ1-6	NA	CSARDRERSPLHF	TGCAGTGCTAGAGACAGGGAACGGTCACCCCTCCACTTT
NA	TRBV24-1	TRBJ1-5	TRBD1	CASSYGTGGTSNQPQHF	TGTGCCAGCAGTTACGGTACAGGGGGTACTAGCAATCAGCCCCAGCATTTT
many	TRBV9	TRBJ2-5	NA	CASSPAPSRIASSF	TGTGCCAGCAGCCCAGCACCAAGCAGGATCGCTTCATCATTC
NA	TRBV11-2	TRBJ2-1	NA	CASSSRRYPSYNEQFF	TGTGCCAGCAGCTCCCGGAGGTACCCCTCCTACAATGAGCAGTTCTTC
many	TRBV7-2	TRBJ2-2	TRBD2	CASSSLAGVGELFF	TGTGCCAGCAGCTCACTAGCGGGAGTGGGGGAGCTGTTTTTT
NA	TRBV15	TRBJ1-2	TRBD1	CATSSLGTGGYTF	TGTGCCACCAGCAGCTTGGGGACAGGTGGCTACACCTTC
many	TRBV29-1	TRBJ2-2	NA	CSGGGQALGELFF	TGCAGCGGGGGGGGACAGGCCCTCGGGGAGCTGTTTTTT
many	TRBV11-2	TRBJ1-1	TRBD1	CASSLGQINTEAFF	TGTGCCAGCAGCCTGGGACAGATTAACACTGAAGCTTTCTTT
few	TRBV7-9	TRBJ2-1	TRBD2	CASSLAGGHNEQFF	TGTGCCAGCAGCCTAGCGGGAGGCCACAATGAGCAGTTCTTC
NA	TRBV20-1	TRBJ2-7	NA	CSAARDTYEQYF	TGCAGTGCGGCCCGGGACACCTACGAGCAGTACTTC
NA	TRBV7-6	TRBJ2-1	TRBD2	CASSFGTSGSGEQFF	TGTGCCAGCAGCTTTGGGACTAGCGGGAGTGGTGAGCAGTTCTTC
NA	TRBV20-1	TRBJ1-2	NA	CSARVWGDGYTF	TGCAGTGCTAGAGTATGGGGTGATGGCTACACCTTC
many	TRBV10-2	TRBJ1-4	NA	CASSDGGPNRFF	TGCGCCAGCAGTGACGGCGGCCCAAATAGGTTTTTT
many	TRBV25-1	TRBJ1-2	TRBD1	CASSDHRGVQGYTF	TGTGCCAGCAGTGACCACAGGGGGGTACAGGGCTACACCTTC
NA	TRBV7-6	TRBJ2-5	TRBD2	CASSFGLAGGPRETQYF	TGTGCCAGCAGCTTCGGACTAGCGGGAGGGCCGAGGGAGACCCAGTACTTC
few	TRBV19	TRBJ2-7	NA	CASSRASAGPYEQYF	TGTGCCAGTAGTAGGGCGTCGGCGGGACCCTACGAGCAGTACTTC
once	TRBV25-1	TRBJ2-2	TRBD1	CASSYSRGPRDTGELFF	TGTGCCAGCAGTTACTCGAGGGGGCCCCGAGACACCGGGGAGCTGTTTTTT
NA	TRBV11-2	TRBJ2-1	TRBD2	CASNTMGGWGKQFF	TGTGCCAGCAATACTATGGGGGGGTGGGGGAAGCAGTTCTTC
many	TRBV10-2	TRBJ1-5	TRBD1	CASSVQGGQPQHF	TGCGCCAGCAGTGTACAGGGGGGCCAGCCCCAGCATTTT
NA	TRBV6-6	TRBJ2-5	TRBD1	CASSHGTEETQYF	TGTGCCAGCAGTCACGGGACAGAAGAGACCCAGTACTTC
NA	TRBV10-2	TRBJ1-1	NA	CAGGGEGINTEAFF	TGCGCCGGCGGGGGGGAGGGAATCAACACTGAAGCTTTCTTT
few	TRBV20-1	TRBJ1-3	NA	CSVQQGPGNTIYF	TGCAGTGTCCAACAGGGTCCCGGAAACACCATATATTTT
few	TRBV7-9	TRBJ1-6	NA	CASSLKLGPTPYNSPLHF	TGTGCCAGCAGCTTGAAGCTCGGTCCCACCCCTTATAATTCACCCCTCCACTTT
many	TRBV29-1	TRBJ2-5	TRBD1	CSGRTGRHGTQYF	TGCAGCGGCCGGACAGGGCGACACGGGACCCAGTACTTC
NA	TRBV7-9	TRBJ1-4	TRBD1	CASSAGTEDEKLFF	TGTGCCAGCAGCGCCGGGACAGAAGATGAAAAACTGTTTTTT
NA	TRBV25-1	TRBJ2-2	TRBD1	CASSPYTGTGNTGELFF	TGTGCCAGCAGCCCCTATACCGGGACAGGGAACACCGGGGAGCTGTTTTTT
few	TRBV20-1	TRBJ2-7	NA	CSARGQGLVQYF	TGCAGTGCTAGAGGGCAGGGGTTAGTGCAGTACTTC